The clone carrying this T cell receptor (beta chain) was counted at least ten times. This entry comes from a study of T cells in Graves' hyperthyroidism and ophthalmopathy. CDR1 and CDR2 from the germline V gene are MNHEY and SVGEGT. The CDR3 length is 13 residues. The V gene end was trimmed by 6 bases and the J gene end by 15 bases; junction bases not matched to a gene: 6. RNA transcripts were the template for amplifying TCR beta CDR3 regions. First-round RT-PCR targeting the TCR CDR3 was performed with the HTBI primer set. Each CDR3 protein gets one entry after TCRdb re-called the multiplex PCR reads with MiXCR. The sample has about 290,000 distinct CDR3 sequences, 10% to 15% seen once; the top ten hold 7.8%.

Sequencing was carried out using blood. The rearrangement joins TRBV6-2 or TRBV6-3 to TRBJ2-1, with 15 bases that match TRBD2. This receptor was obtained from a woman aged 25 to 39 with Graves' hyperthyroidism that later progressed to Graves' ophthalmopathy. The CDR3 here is CASSPGLAGGLFF. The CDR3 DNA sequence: TGTGCCAGCAGCCCGGGACTAGCGGGAGGTCTGTTCTTC.